The 13 T cell receptor beta chains below all came from one sample that was sequenced in a study of T cells after yellow fever vaccination. TCRdb re-called the 5' RACE reads with MiXCR, one entry per CDR3 protein. The sample records 250,000 or so distinct CDR3 sequences, approximately 3.6% being singletons. Sequenced material: PBMCs, taken 15 days after the yellow fever booster vaccination. These receptors all come from a man aged 18 to 29 who received the YFV17D yellow fever vaccine.

The genes are TRBV20-1 and TRBJ1-1; 8 nucleotides line up with TRBD1. J was trimmed by 1 base and V by 3 bases; bases with no gene match: 4. The CDR3 has 14 residues. Germline V gene lookup returns CDR1 DFQATT and CDR2 SNEGSKA (reference sequence). This chain's CDR3 is CSARTGVGNTEAFF. CDR3 DNA sequence: TGCAGTGCTAGGACAGGGGTTGGGAACACTGAAGCTTTCTTT.

Many counts were recorded for this clonotype. The chain couples TRBV9 to TRBJ2-7; D may be TRBD1 or TRBD2 (6 bases each). There are 14 residues in the CDR3. The V end was cut by 4 bases, the J end by 7 bases, with 18 bases between. Germline values: CDR1 SGDLS, CDR2 YYNGEE. In DNA form, the CDR3 reads TGTGCCAGCAGCCCCAGTATGGGGGGCGGGGAGCAGTACTTC. It yields the protein CASSPSMGGGEQYF.

The chain recombines TRBV9 with TRBJ2-1; 7 bases are shared with TRBD1. Germline assignment: CDR1 SGDLS and CDR2 YYNGEE. The CDR3 runs to 15 residues. Trimming at V came to 0 bases and at J to 6 bases, leaving 6 bases not matched to a gene. CDR3 nucleotide sequence: TGTGCCAGCAGCGTAGAAGGGACAGCCTTCAATGAGCAGTTCTTC. This encodes CASSVEGTAFNEQFF.

This clonotype has at least ten counts. The junction differs from germline at one of its ends, possibly a read error. J is TRBJ2-2 and V is TRBV7-7, with 10 bases aligning to TRBD2. Germline assignment: CDR1 SSHAT and CDR2 FNYEAQ (reference sequence). This CDR3 is 15 amino acids long. CDR3 region: CASSLLAGDTGELFF. For the CDR3, the DNA is TGTGCTAGCAGCTTGCTAGCGGGAGACACCGGGGAGCTGTTTTTT.

In this sample, this clonotype turned up many times. The V call is TRBV5-5, the J call TRBJ2-1; D unresolved. V was shortened by 0 bases and J by 7 bases, with 11 bases between the two germline ends. Looked up from germline, CDR1 is SGHKS and CDR2 is YYEKEE (reference sequence). The CDR3 sequence is 14 residues long. CDR3 residues: CASSLEPIGNEQFF. The DNA of the CDR3 is TGTGCCAGCAGCTTGGAACCAATCGGAAATGAGCAGTTCTTC.

This clonotype was counted ten times or more. In DNA form, the CDR3 reads TGCGCCAGCAGTGAGTCTAAAAGGACTGAGTTCAAGGATAACAATCAGCCCCAGCATTTT. Amino acids: CASSESKRTEFKDNNQPQHF. The chain combines TRBV10-1 with TRBJ1-5, with no clear D. This CDR3 is 20 amino acids long. Germline V gives CDR1 WNHNN, CDR2 SYGVQD (reference sequence). V was trimmed by 0 bases and J by 3 bases, leaving 24 bases between them.

The sample holds many counts of this clonotype. This sequence joins TRBV12-3 or TRBV12-4 and TRBJ1-1, with D maybe TRBD1 (5 bases). V dropped 1 base and J dropped 1 base, with 7 bases sitting between them. The length of the CDR3 is 14 residues. The CDR3 bases are TGTGCCAGCAGTTTAGACCAGGGGAACACTGAAGCTTTCTTT. Its translation is CASSLDQGNTEAFF.

This clonotype was recorded at least ten times. V and J are TRBV6-6 and TRBJ1-2; D gene uncertain. V dropped 7 bases and J dropped 2 bases, with 14 bases sitting between them. Germline CDR1 MNHNY, CDR2 SVGAGI (reference sequence). This CDR3 is 14 amino acids long. CDR3 in amino acids: CASISPDGNYGYTF. CDR3 nucleotides: TGTGCCAGCATTTCCCCCGACGGAAACTATGGCTACACCTTC.

This clonotype was counted only a few times. The chain links TRBV28 to TRBJ2-2, with TRBD2 as a possible D gene (6 bases). The CDR3 covers 13 residues. Germline assignment: CDR1 MDHEN and CDR2 SYDVKM. V dropped 6 bases and J dropped 2 bases, with 7 bases sitting between them. The CDR3 protein is CASREGNTGELFF. The DNA for the CDR3 is TGTGCCAGCAGGGAGGGAAACACCGGGGAGCTGTTTTTT. Variable domain in full (rest from reference TRBV28 and TRBJ2-2): DVKVTQSSRYLVKRTGEKVFLECVQDMDHENMFWYRQDPGLGLRLIYFSYDVKMKEKGDIPEGYSVSREKKERFSLILESASTNQTSMYLCASREGNTGELFFGEGSRLTVL.

The chain is built from TRBV14 and TRBJ2-5; 9 nucleotides align to TRBD1. This CDR3 spans 17 amino acids. The ends lost 3 bases at V and 4 bases at J; junction bases unmatched: 12. Germline-derived CDR1 and CDR2 are SGHDN and FVKESK. The CDR3, as DNA: TGTGCCAGCAGCCACCCCGCACGGTACAGGGGGCTAGAGACCCAGTACTTC. This codes for CASSHPARYRGLETQYF.

Ten or more counts support this clonotype. One junction end disagrees with the germline gene, perhaps due to a read error. The V call is TRBV12-3 or TRBV12-4, the J call TRBJ1-1; tentative D call: TRBD1 (5 bases). The CDR3 covers 13 residues. The CDR3 here is CASSPLGGTEAFF. The CDR3 nucleotides read TGTGCCAGCAGCCCCTTGGGGGGGACTGAAGCCTTCTTT.

This clonotype was seen repeatedly, ten times or more. The J gene is TRBJ1-1, the V gene TRBV7-8, with no clear D. Trimming cost V 2 bases and J 0 bases, with 13 bases left between them. The CDR3 sequence is 16 residues long. Germline CDR1 reads SGHVS; CDR2 reads FQNEAQ. Written as DNA, the CDR3 is TGTGCCAGCAGCTTACCGCCAGGATCCATGAACACTGAAGCTTTCTTT. Translated: CASSLPPGSMNTEAFF.

This clonotype occurred a few times. J is TRBJ1-5 and V is TRBV7-2; D not resolved. This CDR3 region has 13 residues. Germline lookup yields CDR1 SGHTA and CDR2 FQGNSA. V was clipped by 4 bases and J by 5 bases, with 9 bases between them. The CDR3 spells CASSSLGHQPQHF. The DNA of the CDR3 is TGTGCCAGCAGCTCGCTAGGGCATCAGCCCCAGCATTTT.